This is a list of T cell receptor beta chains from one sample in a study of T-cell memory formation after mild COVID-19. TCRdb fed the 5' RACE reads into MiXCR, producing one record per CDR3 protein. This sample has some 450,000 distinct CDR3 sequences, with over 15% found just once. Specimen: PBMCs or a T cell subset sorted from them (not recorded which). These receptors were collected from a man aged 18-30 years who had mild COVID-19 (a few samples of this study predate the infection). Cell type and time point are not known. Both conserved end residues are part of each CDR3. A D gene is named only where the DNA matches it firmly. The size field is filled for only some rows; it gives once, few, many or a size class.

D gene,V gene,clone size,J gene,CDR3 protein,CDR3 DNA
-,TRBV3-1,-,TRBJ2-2,CASSQYGYTGELFF,TGTGCCAGCAGCCAATACGGATACACCGGGGAGCTGTTTTTT
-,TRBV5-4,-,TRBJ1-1,CASSGRGPRTEAFF,TGTGCCAGCAGCGGAAGGGGCCCTCGGACTGAAGCTTTCTTT
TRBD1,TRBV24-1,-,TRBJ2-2,CATAGTGNTGELFF,TGTGCCACCGCCGGGACAGGAAACACCGGGGAGCTGTTTTTT
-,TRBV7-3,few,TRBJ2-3,CASSSQNGTDTQYF,TGTGCCAGCAGCTCCCAGAACGGCACAGATACGCAGTATTTT
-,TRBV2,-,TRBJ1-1,CASSEARRGVNTEAFF,TGTGCCAGCAGTGAAGCGCGACGGGGGGTGAACACTGAAGCTTTCTTT
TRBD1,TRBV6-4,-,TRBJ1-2,CASSLRIGGLDGYTF,TGTGCCAGCAGCCTCCGGATAGGGGGCCTGGATGGCTACACCTTC
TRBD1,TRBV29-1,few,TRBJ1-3,CAGGGVSSGNTIYF,TGCGCAGGGGGAGGAGTGAGCTCTGGAAACACCATATATTTT
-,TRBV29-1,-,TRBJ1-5,CSVGTQPQHF,TGCAGCGTCGGAACACAGCCCCAGCATTTT
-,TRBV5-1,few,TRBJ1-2,CASSLGQEGYTF,TGCGCCAGCAGCTTGGGACAGGAAGGCTACACCTTC
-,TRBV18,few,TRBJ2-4,CASSPSQSKNIQYF,TGTGCCAGCTCACCAAGCCAGAGTAAAAACATTCAGTACTTC
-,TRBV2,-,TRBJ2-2,CASRILANTGELFF,TGTGCCAGCAGAATCCTCGCGAACACCGGGGAGCTGTTTTTT
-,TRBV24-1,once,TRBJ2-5,CAKTPGLQETQYF,TGTGCCAAAACGCCTGGTTTACAAGAGACCCAGTACTTC
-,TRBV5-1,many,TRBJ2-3,CASSFGGSTDTQYF,TGCGCCAGCAGCTTCGGGGGCAGCACAGATACGCAGTATTTT
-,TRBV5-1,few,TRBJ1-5,CASSLGTAPNQPQHF,TGCGCCAGCAGCTTGGGGACCGCGCCTAATCAGCCCCAGCATTTT
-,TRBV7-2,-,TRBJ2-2,CASSSGGRDTGELFF,TGTGCCAGCAGCTCGGGCGGGCGGGACACCGGGGAGCTGTTTTTT
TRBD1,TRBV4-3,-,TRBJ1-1,CASSQDGQGSTEAFF,TGCGCCAGCAGCCAAGACGGACAGGGCAGCACTGAAGCTTTCTTT
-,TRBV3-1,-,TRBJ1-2,CASSQGGQGGYTF,TGTGCCAGCAGCCAAGGCGGCCAGGGAGGCTACACCTTC
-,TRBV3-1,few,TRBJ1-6,CASSQDLKNSPLHF,TGTGCCAGCAGCCAAGATTTAAAGAATTCACCCCTCCACTTT
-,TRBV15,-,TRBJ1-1,CATEEDRGNTEAFF,TGTGCCACCGAAGAGGACAGAGGGAACACTGAAGCTTTCTTT
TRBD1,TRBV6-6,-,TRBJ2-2,CASRTGQDTGELFF,TGTGCCAGCAGGACCGGACAGGACACCGGGGAGCTGTTTTTT
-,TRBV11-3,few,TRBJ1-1,CASSADGRGGSSEAFF,TGTGCCAGCAGCGCTGACGGCAGGGGCGGCTCCTCCGAAGCTTTCTTT
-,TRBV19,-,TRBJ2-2,CASSIAGLHTGELFF,TGTGCCAGTAGTATAGCGGGACTGCATACCGGGGAGCTGTTTTTT
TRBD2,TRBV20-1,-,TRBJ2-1,CSASRLAGTHNEQFF,TGCAGTGCTAGCCGACTAGCGGGGACACACAATGAGCAGTTCTTC
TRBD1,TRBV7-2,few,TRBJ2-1,CASSSGQGARNEQFF,TGTGCCAGCAGCAGCGGGCAGGGGGCGCGGAATGAGCAGTTCTTC
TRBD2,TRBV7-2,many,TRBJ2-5,CASSRAGGPRWQETQYF,TGTGCCAGCAGCCGAGCGGGGGGGCCGAGATGGCAAGAGACCCAGTACTTC
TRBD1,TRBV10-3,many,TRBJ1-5,CAISEPGQDNQPQHF,TGTGCCATCAGTGAGCCGGGACAGGATAATCAGCCCCAGCATTTT
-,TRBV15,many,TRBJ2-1,CATSRESWARQRYNEQFF,TGTGCCACCAGCAGAGAGTCGTGGGCTAGACAACGATACAATGAGCAGTTCTTC
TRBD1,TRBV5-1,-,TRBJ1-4,CASHRGEKLFF,TGCGCCAGCCACAGGGGCGAAAAACTGTTTTTT